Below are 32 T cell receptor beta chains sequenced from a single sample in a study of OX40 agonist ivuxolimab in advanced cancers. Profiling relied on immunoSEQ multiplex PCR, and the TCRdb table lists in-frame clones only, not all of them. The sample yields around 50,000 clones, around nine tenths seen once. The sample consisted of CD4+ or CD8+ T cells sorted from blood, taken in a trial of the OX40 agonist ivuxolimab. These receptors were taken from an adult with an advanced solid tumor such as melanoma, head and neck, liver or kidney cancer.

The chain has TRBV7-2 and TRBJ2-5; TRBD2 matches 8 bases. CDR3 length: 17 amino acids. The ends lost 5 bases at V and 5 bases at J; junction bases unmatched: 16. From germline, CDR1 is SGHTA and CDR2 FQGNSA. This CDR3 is CASSPIASPAGVETQYF. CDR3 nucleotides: TGTGCCAGCAGCCCCATAGCCTCGCCAGCGGGAGTTGAGACCCAGTACTTC.

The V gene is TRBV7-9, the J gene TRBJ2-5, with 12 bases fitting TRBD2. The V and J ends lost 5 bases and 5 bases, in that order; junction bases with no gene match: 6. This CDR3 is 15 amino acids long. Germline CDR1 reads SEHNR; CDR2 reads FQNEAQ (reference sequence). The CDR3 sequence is CASSRTSGRSETQYF. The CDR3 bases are TGTGCCAGCAGCCGAACTAGCGGGAGGTCGGAGACCCAGTACTTC.

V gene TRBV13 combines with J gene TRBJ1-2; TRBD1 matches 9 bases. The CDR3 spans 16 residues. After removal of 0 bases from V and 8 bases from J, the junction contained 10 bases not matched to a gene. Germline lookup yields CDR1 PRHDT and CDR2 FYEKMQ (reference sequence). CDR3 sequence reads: CASSLGDRGMKGGYTF. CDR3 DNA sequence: TGTGCCAGCAGCTTAGGGGACAGGGGAATGAAGGGGGGCTACACCTTC.

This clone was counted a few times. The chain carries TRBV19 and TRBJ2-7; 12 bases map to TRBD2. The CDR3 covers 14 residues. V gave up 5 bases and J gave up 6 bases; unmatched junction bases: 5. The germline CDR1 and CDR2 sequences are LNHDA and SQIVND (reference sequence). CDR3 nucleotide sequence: TGTGCCAGTAGTTCCCCGGGACTAGCGGGCGAGCAGTACTTC. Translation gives CASSSPGLAGEQYF.

DNA of the CDR3: TGTGCCAGCAGCGGGGGGAGGGGCGACATTCAGTACTTC. Protein: CASSGGRGDIQYF. V and J are TRBV5-4 and TRBJ2-4; TRBD2 agrees at 7 bases. The CDR3 spans 13 residues. Germline assignment: CDR1 SGHNT and CDR2 YYREEE (reference sequence). Trimming cost V 4 bases and J 8 bases; bases outside gene matches: 6.

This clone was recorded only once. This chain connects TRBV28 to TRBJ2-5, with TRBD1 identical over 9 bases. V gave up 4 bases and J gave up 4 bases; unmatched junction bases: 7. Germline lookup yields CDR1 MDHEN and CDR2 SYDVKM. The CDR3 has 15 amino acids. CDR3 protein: CASSSPGQGPETQYF. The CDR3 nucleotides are TGTGCCAGCAGTTCCCCGGGACAGGGACCAGAGACCCAGTACTTC. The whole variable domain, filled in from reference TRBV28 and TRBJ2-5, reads DVKVTQSSRYLVKRTGEKVFLECVQDMDHENMFWYRQDPGLGLRLIYFSYDVKMKEKGDIPEGYSVSREKKERFSLILESASTNQTSMYLCASSSPGQGPETQYFGPGTRLLVL.

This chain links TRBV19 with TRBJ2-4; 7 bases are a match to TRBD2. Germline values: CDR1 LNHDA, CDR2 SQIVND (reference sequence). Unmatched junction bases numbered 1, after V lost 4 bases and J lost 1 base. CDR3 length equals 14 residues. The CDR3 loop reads CASSSGSAKNIQYF. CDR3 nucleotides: TGTGCCAGTAGTAGCGGGAGCGCCAAAAACATTCAGTACTTC.

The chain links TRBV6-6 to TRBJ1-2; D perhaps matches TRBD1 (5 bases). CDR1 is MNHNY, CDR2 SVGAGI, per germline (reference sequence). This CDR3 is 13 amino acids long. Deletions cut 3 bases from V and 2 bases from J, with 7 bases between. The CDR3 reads CASSYEGNYGYTF. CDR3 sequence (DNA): TGTGCCAGCAGTTATGAGGGGAACTATGGCTACACCTTC.

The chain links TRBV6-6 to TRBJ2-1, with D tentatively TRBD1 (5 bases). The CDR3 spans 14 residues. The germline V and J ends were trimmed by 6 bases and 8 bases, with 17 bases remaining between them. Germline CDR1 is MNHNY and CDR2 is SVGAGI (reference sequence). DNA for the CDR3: TGTGCCAGCAGCTACAGAGGCCCCAGGGATGAGCAGTTCTTC. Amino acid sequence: CASSYRGPRDEQFF.

The CDR3 DNA reads as TGTGCCAGCTCACTAAAGACAGGGGTGTACACTGAAGCTTTCTTT. Its translation: CASSLKTGVYTEAFF. The J gene is TRBJ1-1, the V gene TRBV18; 8 nucleotides match TRBD1. This CDR3 spans 15 amino acids. The J segment lost 3 bases and the V segment lost 4 bases, leaving 7 bases of the junction unmatched. CDR1 and CDR2 from the germline V gene are KGHSH and LQKENI. Filled out from reference TRBV18 and TRBJ1-1, the complete variable domain reads NAGVMQNPRHLVRRRGQEARLRCSPMKGHSHVYWYRQLPEEGLKFMVYLQKENIIDESGMPKERFSAEFPKEGPSILRIQQVVRGDSAAYFCASSLKTGVYTEAFFGQGTRLTVV.

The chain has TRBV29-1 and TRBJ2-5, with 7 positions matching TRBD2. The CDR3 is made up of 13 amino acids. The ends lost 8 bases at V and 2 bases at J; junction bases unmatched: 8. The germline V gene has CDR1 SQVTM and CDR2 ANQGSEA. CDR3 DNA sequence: TGCAGCCACGGGGGGACGTATCAAGAGACCCAGTACTTC. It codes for CSHGGTYQETQYF.

CDR3: CASIDPDSNTDTQYF. The CDR3 DNA sequence: TGTGCCAGCATAGACCCCGACAGTAACACAGATACGCAGTATTTT. The V gene is TRBV21-1, the J gene TRBJ2-3; no check of the table's D call, TRBD1, against the DNA was made. TRBV21-1 is annotated as a pseudogene. The CDR3 totals 15 residues.

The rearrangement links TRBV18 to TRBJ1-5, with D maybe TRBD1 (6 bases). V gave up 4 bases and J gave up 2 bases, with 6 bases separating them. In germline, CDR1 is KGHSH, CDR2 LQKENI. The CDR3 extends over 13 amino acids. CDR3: CASSRQGNQPQHF. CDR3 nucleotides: TGTGCCAGCTCACGACAGGGCAATCAGCCCCAGCATTTT.

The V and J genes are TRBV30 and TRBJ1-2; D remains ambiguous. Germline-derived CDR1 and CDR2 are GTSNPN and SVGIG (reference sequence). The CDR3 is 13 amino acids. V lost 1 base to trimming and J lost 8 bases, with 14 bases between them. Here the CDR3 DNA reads TGTGCCTGGAGTGGTAGAAGGATGGGGGGCTACACCTTC. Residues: CAWSGRRMGGYTF.

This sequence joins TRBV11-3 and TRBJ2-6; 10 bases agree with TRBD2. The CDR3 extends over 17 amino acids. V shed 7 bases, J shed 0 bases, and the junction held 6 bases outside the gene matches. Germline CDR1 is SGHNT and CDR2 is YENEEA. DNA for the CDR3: TGTGCCAGCACGGCGGGACTAGCGATCTCTGGGGCCAACGTCCTGACTTTC. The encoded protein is CASTAGLAISGANVLTF.

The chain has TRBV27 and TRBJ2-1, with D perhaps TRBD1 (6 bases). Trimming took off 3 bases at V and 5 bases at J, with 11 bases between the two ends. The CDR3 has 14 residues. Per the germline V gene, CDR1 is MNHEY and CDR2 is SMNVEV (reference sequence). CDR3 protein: CASSFGQINNEQFF. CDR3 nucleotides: TGTGCCAGCAGTTTCGGACAGATCAACAATGAGCAGTTCTTC.

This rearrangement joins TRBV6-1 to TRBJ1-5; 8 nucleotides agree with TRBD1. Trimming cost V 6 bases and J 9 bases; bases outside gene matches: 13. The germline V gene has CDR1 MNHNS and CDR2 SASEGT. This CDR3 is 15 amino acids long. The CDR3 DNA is TGTGCCAGCAGCGTACAGGGGGTCCTGGAGAGGCCCCAGCATTTT. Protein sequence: CASSVQGVLERPQHF.

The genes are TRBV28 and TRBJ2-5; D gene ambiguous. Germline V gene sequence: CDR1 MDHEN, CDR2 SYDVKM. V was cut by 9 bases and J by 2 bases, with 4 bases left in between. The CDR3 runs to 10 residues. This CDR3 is CARGQETQYF. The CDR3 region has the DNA TGTGCCAGAGGGCAAGAGACCCAGTACTTC. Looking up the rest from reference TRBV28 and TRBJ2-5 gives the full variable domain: DVKVTQSSRYLVKRTGEKVFLECVQDMDHENMFWYRQDPGLGLRLIYFSYDVKMKEKGDIPEGYSVSREKKERFSLILESASTNQTSMYLCARGQETQYFGPGTRLLVL.

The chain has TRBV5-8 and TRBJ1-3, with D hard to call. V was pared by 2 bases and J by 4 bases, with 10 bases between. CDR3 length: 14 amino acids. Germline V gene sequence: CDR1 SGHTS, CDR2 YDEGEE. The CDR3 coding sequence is TGTGCCAGCAGCTTCCCGGCGGGAGGAAACACCATATATTTT. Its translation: CASSFPAGGNTIYF.

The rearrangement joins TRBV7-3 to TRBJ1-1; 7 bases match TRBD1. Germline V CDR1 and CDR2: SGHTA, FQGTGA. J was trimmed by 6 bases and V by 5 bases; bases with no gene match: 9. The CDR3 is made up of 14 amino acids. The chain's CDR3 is CASSPQGGFAEAFF. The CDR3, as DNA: TGTGCCAGCAGCCCCCAGGGGGGCTTCGCTGAAGCTTTCTTT.

The CDR3 region is CASSLTGGSTDTQYF. CDR3 nucleotides: TGTGCCAGCAGCCTAACCGGCGGTAGCACAGATACGCAGTATTTT. This chain links TRBV5-6 with TRBJ2-3; D is unclear. Germline CDR1 reads SGHDT; CDR2 reads YYEEEE. V lost 4 bases and J lost 0, with 12 bases in between. This CDR3 has 15 amino acids.

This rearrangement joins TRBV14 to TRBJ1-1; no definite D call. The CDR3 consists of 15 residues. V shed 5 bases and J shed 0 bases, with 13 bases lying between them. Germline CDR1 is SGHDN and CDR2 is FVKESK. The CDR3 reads CASSAIRPMNTEAFF. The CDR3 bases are TGTGCCAGCAGCGCTATCAGGCCAATGAACACTGAAGCTTTCTTT.

The CDR3 region is CASSYTSSFADTQYF. The CDR3 region has the DNA TGTGCCAGCAGTTACACTAGCAGCTTCGCAGATACGCAGTATTTT. V gene TRBV6-5 combines with J gene TRBJ2-3; a possible D gene is TRBD2 (6 bases). Germline values: CDR1 MNHEY, CDR2 SVGAGI. Trimming stripped 2 bases from V and 4 bases from J, with 13 bases between. The CDR3 has 15 residues.

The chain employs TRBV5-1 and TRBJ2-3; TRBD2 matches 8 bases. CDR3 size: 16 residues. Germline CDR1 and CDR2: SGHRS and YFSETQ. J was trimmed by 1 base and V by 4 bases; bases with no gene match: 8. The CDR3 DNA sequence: TGCGCCAGCAGCGTAACAGCGGGAGAGGGCACAGATACGCAGTATTTT. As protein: CASSVTAGEGTDTQYF.

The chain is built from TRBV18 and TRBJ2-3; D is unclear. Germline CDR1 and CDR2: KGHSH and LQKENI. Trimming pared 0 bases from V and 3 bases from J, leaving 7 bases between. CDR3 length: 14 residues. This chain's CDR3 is CASSPPSRTDTQYF. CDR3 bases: TGTGCCAGCTCACCACCATCCCGGACAGATACGCAGTATTTT.

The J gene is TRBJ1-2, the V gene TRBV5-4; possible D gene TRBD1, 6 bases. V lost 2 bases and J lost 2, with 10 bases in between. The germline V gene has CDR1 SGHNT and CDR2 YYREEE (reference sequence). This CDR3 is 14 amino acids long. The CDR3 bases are TGTGCCAGCAGCTTTACAGGGCGAAACTATGGCTACACCTTC. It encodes CASSFTGRNYGYTF.

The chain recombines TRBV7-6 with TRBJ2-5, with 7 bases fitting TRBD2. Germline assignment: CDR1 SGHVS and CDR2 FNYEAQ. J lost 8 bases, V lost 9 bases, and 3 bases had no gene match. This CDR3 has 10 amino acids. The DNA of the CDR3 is TGTGCCAGTGGGGAGGGCACCCAGTACTTC. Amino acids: CASGEGTQYF.

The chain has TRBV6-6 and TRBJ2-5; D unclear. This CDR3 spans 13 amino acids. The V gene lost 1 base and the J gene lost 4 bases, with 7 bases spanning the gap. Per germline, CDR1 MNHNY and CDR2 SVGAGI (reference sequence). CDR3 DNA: TGTGCCAGCAGTTACTGGGCCGGAGAGACCCAGTACTTC. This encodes CASSYWAGETQYF.

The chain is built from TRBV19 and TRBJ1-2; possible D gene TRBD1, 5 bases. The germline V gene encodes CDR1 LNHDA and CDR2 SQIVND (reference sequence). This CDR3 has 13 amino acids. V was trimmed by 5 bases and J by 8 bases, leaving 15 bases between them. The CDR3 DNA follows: TGTGCCAGTAGTGACGGGACCCTAAGAGGCTACACCTTC. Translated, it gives CASSDGTLRGYTF.

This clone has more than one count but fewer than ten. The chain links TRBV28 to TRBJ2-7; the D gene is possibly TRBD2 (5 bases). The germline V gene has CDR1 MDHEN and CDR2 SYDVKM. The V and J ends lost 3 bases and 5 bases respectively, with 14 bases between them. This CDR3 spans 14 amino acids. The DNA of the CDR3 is TGTGCCAGCAGTTTTTCTCGCGGGTGGAACGAGCAGTACTTC. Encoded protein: CASSFSRGWNEQYF.

The CDR3 DNA is TGTGCCTGGAGCCAGATTAGTTATGGCTACACCTTC. Its protein is CAWSQISYGYTF. The chain combines TRBV30 with TRBJ1-2, with unresolved D. The germline CDR1 and CDR2 sequences are GTSNPN and SVGIG (reference sequence). The length of the CDR3 is 12 residues. The V end lost 3 bases, the J end lost 5 bases, and 10 bases lay between the germline ends.

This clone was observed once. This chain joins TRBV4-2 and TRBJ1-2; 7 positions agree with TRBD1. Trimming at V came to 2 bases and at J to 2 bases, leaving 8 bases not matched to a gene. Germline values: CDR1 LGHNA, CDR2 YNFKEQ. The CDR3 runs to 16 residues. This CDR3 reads CASSQSTAGGNYGYTF. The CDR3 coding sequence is TGTGCCAGCAGCCAATCTACGGCAGGGGGAAACTATGGCTACACCTTC.